This T cell receptor beta chain derives from a study of T cells in Graves' hyperthyroidism and ophthalmopathy. RNA transcripts were the template for amplifying TCR beta CDR3 regions. HTBI primers were employed in a first-round RT-PCR of the TCR CDR3. Using its own MiXCR run on the multiplex PCR reads, TCRdb lists one record per CDR3 protein. The sample has approximately 370,000 distinct CDR3 sequences, about 15% seen once; the top ten hold 30% to 35%. V was trimmed by 4 bases and J by 2 bases, leaving 15 bases between them. CDR3 length: 15 amino acids. Per the germline V gene, CDR1 is SGHRS and CDR2 is YFSETQ. This clonotype was detected ten times or more.

The clonotype originates from a woman between 25 and 40 years old with Graves' hyperthyroidism. What was sequenced was blood. V and J are TRBV5-1 and TRBJ1-1, with D unclear. For the CDR3, the DNA is TGCGCCAGCAGCCTGGAACATCCAGGAAACACTGAAGCTTTCTTT. Translated: CASSLEHPGNTEAFF.